This is a list of T cell receptor beta chains from one sample in a study of T-cell memory formation after mild COVID-19. Each CDR3 protein gets one entry after TCRdb re-called the 5' RACE reads with MiXCR. This sample yields over 350,000 distinct CDR3 sequences, of which about 15% are seen a single time; around a fifth belongs to the top ten. The sequenced sample consisted of PBMCs or a T cell subset sorted from them (not recorded which). These receptors were taken from a man aged 18-30 years who had mild COVID-19 (a few samples of this study predate the infection). Cell type and time point are not known. Each CDR3 is given with its conserved first and last residue. A D gene is named only where the DNA matches it firmly. Not every row has a clone size; where given, it reads once, few, many or a size class.

- - TRBJ2-3 TRBV4-1 CASSQGKGRGTDTQYF TGCGCCAGCAGCCAAGGCAAGGGGCGGGGCACAGATACGCAGTATTTT
- - TRBJ2-1 TRBV10-3 CAISESEGVGNEQFF TGTGCCATCAGTGAGTCGGAGGGAGTGGGCAATGAGCAGTTCTTC
- - TRBJ2-1 TRBV7-2 CASSPLAWFIDEQFF TGTGCCAGCAGCCCACTAGCATGGTTCATCGATGAGCAGTTCTTC
few - TRBJ2-3 TRBV2 CASTPNPGNTDTQYF TGTGCCAGCACACCGAATCCGGGGAACACAGATACGCAGTATTTT
few - TRBJ2-7 TRBV9 CASSVGGGQSYEQYF TGTGCCAGCAGCGTAGGGGGGGGACAGTCCTACGAGCAGTACTTC
few - TRBJ2-1 TRBV15 CATSRDGNYNEQFF TGTGCCACCAGCAGAGATGGGAACTACAATGAGCAGTTCTTC
- - TRBJ2-4 TRBV6-6 CASSPPDLAKNIQYF TGTGCCAGCAGCCCGCCGGATCTAGCCAAAAACATTCAGTACTTC
- TRBD1 TRBJ2-7 TRBV19 CASSKTSGQGVYEQYF TGTGCCAGTAGTAAGACTTCGGGACAGGGAGTCTACGAGCAGTACTTC
few - TRBJ2-3 TRBV6-5 CASSYSGDPVSPTQYF TGTGCCAGCAGTTACTCGGGGGACCCGGTAAGCCCTACGCAGTATTTT
few TRBD1 TRBJ1-3 TRBV13 CASSGSRGPFSGNTIYF TGTGCCAGCAGCGGATCCAGGGGGCCCTTCTCTGGAAACACCATATATTTT
few TRBD2 TRBJ2-3 TRBV2 CASILAGGPLDTQYF TGTGCCAGCATCTTAGCGGGGGGGCCACTCGATACGCAGTATTTT
few - TRBJ2-7 TRBV20-1 CSARDLQGTYEQYF TGCAGTGCTAGAGATCTGCAAGGGACCTACGAGCAGTACTTC
- TRBD1 TRBJ1-6 TRBV25-1 CASSSGQGYNSPLHF TGTGCCAGCAGTTCCGGACAGGGCTATAATTCACCCCTCCACTTT